This TCR beta chain derives from a study of T and B cells in COVID-19 patients. Study in general: About 90% of the 20 active-infection patients had comorbidities associated with unfavorable COVID-19 outcome.

From blood, roughly 250-550 ng of genomic DNA served as TRB template. Multiplex PCR with BIOMED2 TRB-A/B primer pools amplified TRB rearrangements. TCRdb re-analysed the multiplex PCR reads in MiXCR, keeping a single row per CDR3 protein. The data hold more than 9,500 distinct CDR3 sequences, with under 35% observed a single time. Germline CDR1 reads DFQATT; CDR2 reads SNEGSKA (reference sequence). This CDR3 comprises 13 residues. The specimen was blood. The V and J genes are TRBV20-1 and TRBJ2-3; D may correspond to TRBD1 or TRBD2 (5 bases each). The source of this sequence is a human donor who had recovered from COVID-19. The CDR3 loop is CSPLGPGRDTQYF. In DNA form, the CDR3 reads TGCAGCCCTCTAGGACCAGGGAGAGATACGCAGTATTTT.